Listed below are T cell receptor beta chains from one sample, sequenced in a study of blood T cells in healthy people across ages. TCRdb reprocessed the 5' RACE reads via MiXCR and lists one record per CDR3 protein. The sample lists around 2 million distinct CDR3 sequences; more than 35% were seen once. The sequenced material came from blood. These receptors all stem from a human donor in good health. CDR3s include the opening cysteine and the closing phenylalanine or tryptophan. Fields, in order: V gene, J gene, CDR3 protein.

v_gene: TRBV19
j_gene: TRBJ1-5
CDR3aa: CASSIGGRGLGSNQPQHF

v_gene: TRBV29-1
j_gene: TRBJ2-1
CDR3aa: CSVVIGGADNEQFF

v_gene: TRBV12-3/TRBV12-4
j_gene: -
CDR3aa: CASNPGLAGAETQYF

v_gene: TRBV29-1
j_gene: TRBJ2-5
CDR3aa: CSAYRGAQETQYF

v_gene: TRBV6-6
j_gene: TRBJ1-3
CDR3aa: CASSYQAISGNTIYF

v_gene: TRBV28
j_gene: TRBJ1-1
CDR3aa: CASSTYAEAFF

v_gene: TRBV29-1
j_gene: TRBJ1-1
CDR3aa: CSAARRDRGPDTEAFF

v_gene: TRBV10-3
j_gene: TRBJ2-5
CDR3aa: CAISAGGRAETQYF

v_gene: TRBV29-1
j_gene: TRBJ2-4
CDR3aa: CSVAQLKNIQYF

v_gene: TRBV24-1
j_gene: TRBJ2-1
CDR3aa: CATSDETSYNEHFF

v_gene: TRBV5-1
j_gene: TRBJ2-3
CDR3aa: CASSWIASLTDTQYF

v_gene: TRBV6-1
j_gene: -
CDR3aa: CASRQGLAEETQYF

v_gene: TRBV20-1
j_gene: -
CDR3aa: CSARAENEQYF

v_gene: TRBV10-3
j_gene: TRBJ1-1
CDR3aa: CAIRNPGQGNTEAFF

v_gene: TRBV29-1
j_gene: TRBJ1-1
CDR3aa: CSVEVPGSRQTEAFF

v_gene: TRBV3-1
j_gene: TRBJ2-3
CDR3aa: CASSQGDPHTQYF

v_gene: TRBV6-1
j_gene: TRBJ2-6
CDR3aa: CASSRRASGTGLSGANVLTF

v_gene: TRBV20-1
j_gene: TRBJ2-7
CDR3aa: CSAEGTDSYEQYF

v_gene: TRBV28
j_gene: TRBJ2-3
CDR3aa: CASSGWTSGGLDTQYF

v_gene: TRBV4-2
j_gene: TRBJ1-2
CDR3aa: CASSQEMRVTYGYTF

v_gene: TRBV20-1
j_gene: TRBJ2-3
CDR3aa: CSARDDRGLSDTQYF

v_gene: TRBV7-3
j_gene: TRBJ2-5
CDR3aa: CASSLSQQGTQYF

v_gene: TRBV21-1
j_gene: TRBJ2-5
CDR3aa: CASVYTVPRSQYF

v_gene: TRBV20-1
j_gene: TRBJ2-3
CDR3aa: CSASRLAGGPDTQYF